A selection of T cell receptor beta chains follows, all from one sample in a study of patients and donors after allogeneic stem cell transplantation. Each CDR3 protein gets one entry after TCRdb re-called the RT-PCR reads with MiXCR. The table includes about 960,000 distinct CDR3 sequences, about a sixth detected once. Specimen: blood, either unsorted or a sorted T cell fraction (not recorded which). The receptor source for this set is a human donor who was either an allogeneic HSCT recipient or a stem cell or donor lymphocyte infusion donor (not recorded which). It is not recorded whose cells these are; they may come from a transplant donor. CDR3s include the opening cysteine and the closing phenylalanine or tryptophan. D genes are given only for firm matches. A row's size may be missing; if present it is once, few, many or a size class.

>14|TRBJ2-1|-|-|TRBV20-1
TGCAGTGCTAAGATCCATAGCTCCTACAATGAGCAGTTCTTC
CSAKIHSSYNEQFF
>14|TRBJ2-7|few|-|TRBV5-4
TGTGCCAGCAGCTTCCCGGGACGGTCAAACGAGCAGTACTTC
CASSFPGRSNEQYF
>13|TRBJ1-4|-|-|TRBV4-2
TGTGCCAGCAGCCAAGAAGTGGGCGAAAAACTGTTTTTT
CASSQEVGEKLFF
>12|TRBJ1-5|-|-|TRBV6-2/TRBV6-3
TGTGCCAGCAAAGGGCCCAATCAGCCCCAGCATTTT
CASKGPNQPQHF
>15|TRBJ2-3|many|-|TRBV12-3/TRBV12-4
TGTGCCAGCAGTTTTGGGAAACCAAGCACAGATACGCAGTATTTT
CASSFGKPSTDTQYF
>15|TRBJ1-2|few|-|TRBV14
TGTGCCAGCAGCCTTACCGTTGACAGCATCTATGGCTACACCTTC
CASSLTVDSIYGYTF
>16|TRBJ2-7|few|TRBD2|TRBV3-1
TGTGCCAGCAGCCGAGCTAGCGGGGGGACCTCCTACGAGCAGTACTTC
CASSRASGGTSYEQYF
>16|TRBJ2-1|few|-|TRBV6-1
TGTGCCAGCAGTGAAGAACGGGCGGCCAACTACAATGAGCAGTTCTTC
CASSEERAANYNEQFF
>14|TRBJ1-2|few|-|TRBV12-3/TRBV12-4
TGTGCCAGCAGTTTAGCGGCAGGGTGGTATGGCTACACCTTC
CASSLAAGWYGYTF
>15|TRBJ1-4|few|-|TRBV7-6
TGTGCCAGCAGTAGCCGGGGGGCCAAGGAGGGAAAACTGTTTTTT
CASSSRGAKEGKLFF
>13|TRBJ2-5|-|TRBD2|TRBV27
TGTGCCAGCAGGGCGGGAGTTGAGGAGACCCAGTACTTC
CASRAGVEETQYF
>13|TRBJ2-4|-|TRBD2|TRBV12-3/TRBV12-4
TGTGCCAGCAGTTTCGGGCGGGAGAACATTCAGTACTTC
CASSFGRENIQYF
>15|TRBJ2-2|many|TRBD2|TRBV12-3/TRBV12-4
TGTGCCAGCAGTTCCGGGACTACGAACACCGGGGAGCTGTTTTTT
CASSSGTTNTGELFF
>13|TRBJ2-7|-|-|TRBV29-1
TGCAGCGTAGCCACCGGGCCGAAGTACGAGCAGTACTTC
CSVATGPKYEQYF
>15|TRBJ2-1|few|-|TRBV6-1
TGTGCCAGCAGCCGCCGGCCCGCCGGAGAAGCTGAGCAGTTCTTC
CASSRRPAGEAEQFF
>13|TRBJ1-2|-|-|TRBV2
TGTGCCACTCGCCAGGCCAAGGTCTATGGCTACACCTTC
CATRQAKVYGYTF
>14|TRBJ1-1|-|-|TRBV5-6
TGTGCCAGCAGCTTTGGGTTTGGTAACACTGAAGCTTTCTTT
CASSFGFGNTEAFF
>13|TRBJ1-4|-|-|TRBV15
TGTGCCACAGCAGCGGGGGCGCATGAAAAACTGTTTTTT
CATAAGAHEKLFF
>16|TRBJ2-3|few|-|TRBV25-1
TGTGCCAGCAGTGTCCTGGAGGCTAGCGAAACAGATACGCAGTATTTT
CASSVLEASETDTQYF
>15|TRBJ1-2|-|TRBD1|TRBV7-9
TGTGCCAGCAGCTCGGGACAGGGGGTACTCTCTGGCTACACCTTC
CASSSGQGVLSGYTF
>13|TRBJ1-2|few|TRBD1|TRBV20-1
TGCAGTGCCCGAGAGGGAGGACAGGGCCCCCTTTCCTTC
CSAREGGQGPLSF
>13|TRBJ1-5|-|-|TRBV20-1
TGCAGTGCAGCTAGGGGGTTTCAGGGGCCCCAGCATTTT
CSAARGFQGPQHF
>15|TRBJ2-3|few|-|TRBV28
TGTGCCAGCAGTTCCGTCCAGGGGTCTGGAGATACGCAGTATTTT
CASSSVQGSGDTQYF
>14|TRBJ2-5|-|-|TRBV5-1
TGCGCCAGCAGCTTGGAGGGCCACCAAGAGACCCAGTACTTC
CASSLEGHQETQYF
>12|TRBJ2-7|-|-|TRBV20-1
TGCAGTGCTAGTGTGTTAGCCCGCGAGCAGTACTTC
CSASVLAREQYF
>15|TRBJ2-1|few|-|TRBV11-3
TGTGCCAGCAGCTTAGAGTCGAGCTCCTACAATGAGCAGTTCTTC
CASSLESSSYNEQFF
>17|TRBJ1-1|-|-|TRBV27
TGTGCCAGCAGTTTATCGTGGGCCCTTTTGCTGAACACTGAAGCTTTCTTT
CASSLSWALLLNTEAFF
>18|TRBJ2-2|-|TRBD2|TRBV27
TGTGCCAGACGCGTGAGGGGACTAGCGACTGCGAACACCGGGGAGCTGTTTTTT
CARRVRGLATANTGELFF
>16|TRBJ2-3|few|TRBD2|TRBV3-1
TGTGCCAGCAGCCAAGGAGCTAGCGGGAGGACGGATACGCAGTATTTT
CASSQGASGRTDTQYF
>14|TRBJ2-3|many|-|TRBV12-3/TRBV12-4
TGTGCCAGCAGTTCTCGCGGAGGCACAGATACGCAGTATTTT
CASSSRGGTDTQYF
>17|TRBJ2-4|-|TRBD1|TRBV20-1
TGCAGTGCAACAAAACCCGGGACAGGGGAAGCCAAAAACATTCAGTACTTC
CSATKPGTGEAKNIQYF
>16|TRBJ2-7|-|-|TRBV27
TGTGCCAGCAGTTTAAGTTCTGACGGCAGGACCTACGAGCAGTACTTC
CASSLSSDGRTYEQYF
>13|TRBJ1-1|-|-|TRBV30
TGTGCCTGGGGCCCTGGGAGGGGAACTGAAGCTTTCTTT
CAWGPGRGTEAFF
>13|TRBJ1-5|-|-|TRBV20-1
TGCAGTGCTGGGGGGTCCTACAATCAGCCCCAGCATTTT
CSAGGSYNQPQHF
>14|TRBJ2-7|-|TRBD2|TRBV10-3
TGTGCCATCGGTCAAGCGGGGGAGAACTACGAGCAGTACTTC
CAIGQAGENYEQYF
>13|TRBJ2-3|-|TRBD2|TRBV6-6
TGTGCCAGCAGTCCGGGGACTAGTGATACGCAGTATTTT
CASSPGTSDTQYF
>14|TRBJ2-2|few|-|TRBV2
TGTGCCAGCATTTTGTCAGCGGGCACCGGGGAGCTGTTTTTT
CASILSAGTGELFF
>15|TRBJ2-2|-|-|TRBV27
TGTGCCAGCAGTTCAATGGGGGGTAACACCGGGGAGCTGTTTTTT
CASSSMGGNTGELFF
>18|TRBJ2-7|-|TRBD1|TRBV10-3
TGTGCCATCAGTGGGGGGGACAGGGGGCAAGGTCACTCCTACGAGCAGTACTTC
CAISGGDRGQGHSYEQYF
>19|TRBJ2-1|-|TRBD2|TRBV4-3
TGCGCCAGCAGCCAGGAACTCTCACTAGCGGGGGGGCAGGGCAATGAGCAGTTCTTC
CASSQELSLAGGQGNEQFF
>14|TRBJ1-1|few|TRBD1|TRBV6-1
TGTGCCAGCAGACGACAGGGGTTGTACACTGAAGCTTTCTTT
CASRRQGLYTEAFF